This TCR beta chain comes out of a study of Ad26.COV2.S vaccination and SARS-CoV-2 variants. Treatment specified: over 15 received Ad26.COV2.S at low or high dose, single or two shots; several received placebo; per-sample allocation not given. Vaccine and placebo recipients were sampled on day 63 after the first injection. V was pared by 3 bases and J by 5 bases, with 5 bases between. Germline-derived CDR1 and CDR2 are DFQATT and SNEGSKA (reference sequence). The CDR3 runs 11 residues. This clone was detected once. Antigen specificity is unknown. Overall study results and limits: Breadth measured for non-spike TCRs was similar across vaccine and placebo recipients.

Clones were read by immunoSEQ multiplex PCR, and TCRdb kept only the in-frame ones, dropping some. The sample has roughly 240,000 clones; 88% are singletons. The material sequenced was peripheral blood, taken in a trial of Ad26.COV2.S vaccine versus placebo. The TCR originated in a person aged 18 to 65 who received the Ad26.COV2.S COVID-19 vaccine or a placebo. The chain combines TRBV20-1 with TRBJ2-1; D gene ambiguous. CDR3 protein: CSARGHNEQFF. In DNA form, the CDR3 reads TGCAGTGCTAGGGGTCACAATGAGCAGTTCTTC.